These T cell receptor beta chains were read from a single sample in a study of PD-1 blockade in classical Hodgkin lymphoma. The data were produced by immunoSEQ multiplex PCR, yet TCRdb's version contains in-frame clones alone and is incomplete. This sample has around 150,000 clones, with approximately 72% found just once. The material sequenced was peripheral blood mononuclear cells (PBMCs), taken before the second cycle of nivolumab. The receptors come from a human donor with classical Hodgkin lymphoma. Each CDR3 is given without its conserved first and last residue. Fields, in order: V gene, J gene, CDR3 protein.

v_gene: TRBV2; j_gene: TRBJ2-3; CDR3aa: ASHWGTNTDTQY
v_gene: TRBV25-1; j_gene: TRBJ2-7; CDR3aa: ASSESGGYEQY
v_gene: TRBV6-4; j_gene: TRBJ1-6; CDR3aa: ASLGGHHNSYNSPLH
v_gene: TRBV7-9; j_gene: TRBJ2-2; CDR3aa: ASSDRNQVVGTGELF
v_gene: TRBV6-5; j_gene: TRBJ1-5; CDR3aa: ASSYKAGGNQPQH
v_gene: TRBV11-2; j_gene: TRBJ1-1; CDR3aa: ASSPGTGRNAEAF
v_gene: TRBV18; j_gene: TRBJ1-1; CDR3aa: ASSRGPDSVRDTEAF
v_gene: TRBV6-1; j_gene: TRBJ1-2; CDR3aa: ASSVGVGGGMGGYT
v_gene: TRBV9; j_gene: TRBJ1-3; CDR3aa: ASSAGQLNTIY
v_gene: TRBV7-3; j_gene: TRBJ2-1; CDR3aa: ASSLIGPSYNEQF
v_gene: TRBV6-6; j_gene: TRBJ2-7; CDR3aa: ASSSSDSYEQY
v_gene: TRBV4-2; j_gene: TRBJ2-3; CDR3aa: ASSPLNPSTDTQY
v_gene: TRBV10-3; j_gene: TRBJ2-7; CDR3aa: ASSGTTYEQY
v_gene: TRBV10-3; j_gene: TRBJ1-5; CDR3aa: AISLRDRGPQH
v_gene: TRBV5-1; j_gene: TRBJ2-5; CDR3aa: ASSLTVSQETQY
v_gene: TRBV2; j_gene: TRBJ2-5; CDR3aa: ASKSGGPQETQY
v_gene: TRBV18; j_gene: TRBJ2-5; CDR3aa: ASSPAGGETQY
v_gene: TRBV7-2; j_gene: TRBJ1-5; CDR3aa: ASSLVGSNSNQPQH
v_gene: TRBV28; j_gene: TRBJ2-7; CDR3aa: ASSAGTGDEQY
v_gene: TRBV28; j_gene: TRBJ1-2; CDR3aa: ASSPGWTLYGYT
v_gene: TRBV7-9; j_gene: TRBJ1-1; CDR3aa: ASRPTTGTEAF
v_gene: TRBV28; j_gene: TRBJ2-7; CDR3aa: ASSTPTGTPD
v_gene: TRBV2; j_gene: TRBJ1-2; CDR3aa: ASSEAGSPYGYT
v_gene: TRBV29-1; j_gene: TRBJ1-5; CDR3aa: SVAGTGAGQPQH
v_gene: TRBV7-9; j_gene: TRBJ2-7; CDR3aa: ASSLRAGPSYEQY
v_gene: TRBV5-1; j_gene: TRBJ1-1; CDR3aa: ASSNRDRGDTEAF
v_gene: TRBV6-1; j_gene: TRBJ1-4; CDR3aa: AISESGSREPGKLF
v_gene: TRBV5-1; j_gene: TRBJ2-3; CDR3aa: ASSWTATNTDTQY
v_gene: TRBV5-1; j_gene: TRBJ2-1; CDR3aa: ASSLAVGNEQF
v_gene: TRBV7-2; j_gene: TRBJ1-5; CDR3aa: ASSLPDRSNQPQH
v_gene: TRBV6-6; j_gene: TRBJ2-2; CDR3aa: ASSYSRTPNTGELF
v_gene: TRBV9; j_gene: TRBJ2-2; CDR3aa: ASTALGTGGVVGSGELF
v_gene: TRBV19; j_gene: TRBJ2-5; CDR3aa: ASSIEGSLGGETQY
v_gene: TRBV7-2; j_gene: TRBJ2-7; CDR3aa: ASSLDGGRAYEQY
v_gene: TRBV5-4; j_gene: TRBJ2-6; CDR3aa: ASSLPHGSGEANVLT
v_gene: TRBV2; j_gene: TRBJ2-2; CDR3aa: ASETGPTGELF
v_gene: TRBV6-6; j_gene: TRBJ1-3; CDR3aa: ASSLGGGGNTIY
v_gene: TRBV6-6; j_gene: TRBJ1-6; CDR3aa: ASSPRGGSPLH
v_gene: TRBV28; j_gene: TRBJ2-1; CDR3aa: ASSSWDEQF
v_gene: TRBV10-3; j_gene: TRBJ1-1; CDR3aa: AIRRGADTEAF
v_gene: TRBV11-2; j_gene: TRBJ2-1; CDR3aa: ASSLGFGTGFNEQF
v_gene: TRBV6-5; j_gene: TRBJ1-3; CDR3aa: ASSPPRGLGNTIY
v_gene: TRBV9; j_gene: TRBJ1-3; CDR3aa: ASSPDRAGNTIY
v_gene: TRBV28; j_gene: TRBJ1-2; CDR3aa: ASSFKGRPNYGYT
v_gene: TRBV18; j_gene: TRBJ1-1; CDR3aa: ASSLGGGTEAF
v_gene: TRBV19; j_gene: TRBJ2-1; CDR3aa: ASSIGTRGEQF
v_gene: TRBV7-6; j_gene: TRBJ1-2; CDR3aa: ASSQTGGSVYGYT
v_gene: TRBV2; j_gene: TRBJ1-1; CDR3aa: ASSDGPPSGTEAF
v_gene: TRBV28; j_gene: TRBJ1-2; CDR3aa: ASSLADRDNGYT
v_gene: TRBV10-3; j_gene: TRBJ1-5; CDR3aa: ASSYGGQFNQPQH
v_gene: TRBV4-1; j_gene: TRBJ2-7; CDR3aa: ASSRTSGGTYEQY
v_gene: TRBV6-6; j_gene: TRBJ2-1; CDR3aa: ASSFTGTTEQF
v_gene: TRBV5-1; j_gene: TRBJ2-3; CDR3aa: ASSLPHTDTQY
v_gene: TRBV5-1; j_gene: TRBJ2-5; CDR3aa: ASSSDPGGETQY
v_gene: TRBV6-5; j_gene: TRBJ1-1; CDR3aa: ASSYLGRAEAF
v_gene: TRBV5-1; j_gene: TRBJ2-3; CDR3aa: ASSFSGTPADTQY
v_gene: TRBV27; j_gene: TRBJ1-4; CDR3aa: ASSGGQLATNEKLF
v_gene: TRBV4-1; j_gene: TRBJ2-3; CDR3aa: ASSPGTSGVSDTQY